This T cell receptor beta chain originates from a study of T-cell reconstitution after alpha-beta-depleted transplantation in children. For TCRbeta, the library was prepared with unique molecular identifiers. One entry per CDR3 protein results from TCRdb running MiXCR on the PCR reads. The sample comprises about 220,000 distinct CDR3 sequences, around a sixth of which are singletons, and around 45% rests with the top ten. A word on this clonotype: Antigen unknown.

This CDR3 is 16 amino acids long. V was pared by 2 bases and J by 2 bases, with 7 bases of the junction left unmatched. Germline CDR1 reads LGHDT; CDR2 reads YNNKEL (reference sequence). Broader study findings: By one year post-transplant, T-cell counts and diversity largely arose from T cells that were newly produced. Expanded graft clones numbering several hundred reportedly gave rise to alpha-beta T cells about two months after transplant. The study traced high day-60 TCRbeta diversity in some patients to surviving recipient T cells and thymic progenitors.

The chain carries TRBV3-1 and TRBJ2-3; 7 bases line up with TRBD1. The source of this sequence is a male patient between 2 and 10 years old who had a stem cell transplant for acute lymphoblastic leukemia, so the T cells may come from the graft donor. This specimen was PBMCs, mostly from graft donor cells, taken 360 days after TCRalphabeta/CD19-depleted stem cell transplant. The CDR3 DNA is TGTGCCAGCAGCCAACCCGACAGGGCTTACACAGATACGCAGTATTTT. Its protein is CASSQPDRAYTDTQYF.